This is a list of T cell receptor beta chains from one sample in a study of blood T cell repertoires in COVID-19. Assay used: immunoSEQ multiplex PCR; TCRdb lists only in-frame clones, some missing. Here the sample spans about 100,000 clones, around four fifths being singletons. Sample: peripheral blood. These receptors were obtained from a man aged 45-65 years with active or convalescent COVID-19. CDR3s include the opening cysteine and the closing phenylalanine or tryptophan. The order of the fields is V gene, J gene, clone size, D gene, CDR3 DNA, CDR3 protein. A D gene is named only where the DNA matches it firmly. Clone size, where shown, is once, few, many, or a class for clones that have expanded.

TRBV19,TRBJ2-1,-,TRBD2,TGTGCCAGTCGCTCCTTTAGCGGGGGCCGCTCCTACAATGAGCAGTTCTTC,CASRSFSGGRSYNEQFF
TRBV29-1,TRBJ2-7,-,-,TGCAGCGTGTTATCAGGAACCTCCTACGAGCAGTACTTC,CSVLSGTSYEQYF
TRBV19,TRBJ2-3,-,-,TGTGCCAGTAGTATAGATATAGAGACTATAAGCACAGATACGCAGTATTTT,CASSIDIETISTDTQYF
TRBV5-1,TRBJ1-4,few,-,TGCGCCAGCAGCTTGGCCGGACGAGGGGAAAAACTGTTTTTT,CASSLAGRGEKLFF
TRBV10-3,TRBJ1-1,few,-,TGTGCCATCAGGGAACAGGGTTTCGACACTGAAGCTTTCTTT,CAIREQGFDTEAFF
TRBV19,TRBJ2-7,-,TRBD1,TGTGCCAGTAGTATAAGGGGCAGGGGGCCCTCCGAGCAGTACTTC,CASSIRGRGPSEQYF
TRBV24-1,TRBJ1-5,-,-,TGTGCCACCAGTGATAGGGGGATCCAGCCCCAGCATTTT,CATSDRGIQPQHF
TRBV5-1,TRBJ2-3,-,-,TGCGCCAGCAGCCCGGGCGGGGGACACAGCACAGATACGCAGTATTTT,CASSPGGGHSTDTQYF
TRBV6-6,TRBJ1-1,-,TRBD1,TGTGCCAGCAGACCTCCCCAGGGGGCTGGAACTGAAGCTTTCTTT,CASRPPQGAGTEAFF
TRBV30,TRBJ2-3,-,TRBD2,TGTGCCTGGAGTTTCTCCCCAGCGGGGCACACAGATACGCAGTATTTT,CAWSFSPAGHTDTQYF
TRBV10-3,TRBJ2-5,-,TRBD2,TGTGCCATCAGCGAGACTAGCGGAGGCGGAGAGACCCAGTACTTC,CAISETSGGGETQYF
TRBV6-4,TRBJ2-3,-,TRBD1,TGTGCCAGCAGCGAGGCGGCAGGGGGCGCAGATACGCAGTATTTT,CASSEAAGGADTQYF
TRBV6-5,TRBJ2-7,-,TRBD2,TGTGCCAGCAGTTACTCGACACGGGGGGTCCACGAGCAGTACTTC,CASSYSTRGVHEQYF
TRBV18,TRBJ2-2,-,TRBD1,TGTGCCAGCTCACAAAGACAGGGTAACACCGGGGAGCTGTTTTTT,CASSQRQGNTGELFF
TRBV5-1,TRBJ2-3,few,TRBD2,TGCGCCAGCAGCTCCGTAGCGGGAGGAGGGACAGATACGCAGTATTTT,CASSSVAGGGTDTQYF
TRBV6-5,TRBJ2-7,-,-,TGTGCCAGCAGTTATGACGGAGCCTACGAGCAGTACTTC,CASSYDGAYEQYF
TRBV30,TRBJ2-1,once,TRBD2,TGTGCCTGGAGTGGGTCCGGGACTAGCGGGAGTTATGAGCAGTTCTTC,CAWSGSGTSGSYEQFF
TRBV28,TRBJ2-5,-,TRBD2,TGTGCCAGCAGTAGGACAGAGGGACTAGCGGGAGAAGGTGACGAGACCCAGTACTTC,CASSRTEGLAGEGDETQYF
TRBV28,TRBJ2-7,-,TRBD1,TGTGCCAGCAGCTTGACAGGGGATGGGTACGAGCAGTACTTC,CASSLTGDGYEQYF
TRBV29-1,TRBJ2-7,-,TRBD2,TGCAGCGTGGGGAGGGACGCGGCCTACGAGCAGTACTTC,CSVGRDAAYEQYF
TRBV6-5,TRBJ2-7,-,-,TGTGCCAGCAGTTTTACAGGGTACGGCGAGCAGTACTTC,CASSFTGYGEQYF
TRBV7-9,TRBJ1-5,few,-,TGTGCCAGCAGCCCGGGACTTTATCAGCCCCAGCATTTT,CASSPGLYQPQHF
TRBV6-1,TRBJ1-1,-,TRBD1,TGTGCCAGCAGTGTTCGTACAGGGGGTTTAGGCGGTGAAGCTTTCTTT,CASSVRTGGLGGEAFF
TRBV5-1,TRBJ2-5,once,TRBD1,TGCGCCAGCAGCTTAGCCGGGACAGGGAGCCGGGAGACCCAGTACTTC,CASSLAGTGSRETQYF
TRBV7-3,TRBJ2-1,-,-,TGTGCCAGCAGCTCACTTCAGGGGGGCGAGCAGTTCTTC,CASSSLQGGEQFF